This record concerns one T cell receptor (beta chain) sequence. The antigen is undetermined. This record comes from a study of early T cells in non-severe SARS-CoV-2 infection. Study at large: Sequenced bulk RNA came from whole blood that was unsorted, and chains were unpaired.

From the 5' RACE reads, TCRdb called clonotypes with MiXCR, one entry per CDR3 protein. The table lists about 66,000 distinct CDR3 sequences, approximately 9% of them singletons, with approximately 3% in the top ten. General study points: Sequences matched to VDJdb favored anti-spike CD8 responses, while private and CD4 specificities were missed.

The J segment lost 2 bases and the V segment lost 0 bases, leaving 0 bases of the junction unmatched. Germline CDR1 SGHRS, CDR2 YFSETQ. This CDR3 is 15 amino acids long. The chain couples TRBV5-1 to TRBJ1-1; 11 positions match TRBD1. Material for sequencing was whole blood. The clonotype originates from an adult who was a healthcare worker with PCR-confirmed SARS-CoV-2 infection or an uninfected control (not recorded which). The CDR3 is CASSLGTGGNTEAFF. The DNA for the CDR3 is TGCGCCAGCAGCTTGGGGACAGGGGGCAACACTGAAGCTTTCTTT. The variable domain in full, with the rest retrieved from reference TRBV5-1 and TRBJ1-1, is KAGVTQTPRYLIKTRGQQVTLSCSPISGHRSVSWYQQTPGQGLQFLFEYFSETQRNKGNFPGRFSGRQFSNSRSEMNVSTLELGDSALYLCASSLGTGGNTEAFFGQGTRLTVV.